This is a list of T cell receptor beta chains from one sample in a study of Tregs in tolerant kidney transplant recipients. Using immunoSEQ multiplex PCR, the repertoire was profiled, and TCRdb retains in-frame clones only, with some absent. Found here are 75,000 to 80,000 clones, less than 95% of them singletons; the top ten hold around 0.32%. This material consisted of Tregs from blood, taken before the transplant. These receptors originate from a human donor who received a combined kidney and bone marrow transplant. Both conserved end residues are part of each CDR3. D genes are given only for firm matches. The size of a clone is reported for some rows only, either as once, few or many, or as a class for expanded clones.

clone_size	v_call	cdr3_length	j_call	d_call	cdr3_nt	cdr3_aa
.	TRBV6-5	14	TRBJ2-7	.	TGTGCCAGCAGTTACATACAGGGCTCCCACGAGCAGTACTTC	CASSYIQGSHEQYF
.	TRBV10-1	17	TRBJ2-7	TRBD2	TGCGCCAGCAGAGGACTCGGGACTAGCGGGAGAACCTACGAGCAGTACTTC	CASRGLGTSGRTYEQYF
.	TRBV28	13	TRBJ2-7	.	TGTGCCAGCAGTTTAGACAGCTCCTACGAGCAGTACTTC	CASSLDSSYEQYF
.	TRBV7-2	13	TRBJ1-2	.	TGTGCCAGCAGCTTAAACAGGGCGGAAGGCTACACCTTC	CASSLNRAEGYTF
.	TRBV18	14	TRBJ2-7	TRBD1	TGTGCCAGCTCACCACGGGCAGGGGGCGGTGAGCAGTACTTC	CASSPRAGGGEQYF
.	TRBV2	11	TRBJ2-3	.	TGTGCCAGTCAGACCACAGATACGCAGTATTTT	CASQTTDTQYF
.	TRBV2	13	TRBJ2-7	.	TGTGCCAGCAGCGCTCTCAAGGGCCTCGAGCAGTACTTC	CASSALKGLEQYF
.	TRBV5-1	18	TRBJ1-1	TRBD1	TGCGCCAGCAGCTTGGGGTTTACAGGGGGAACGTCGAACACTGAAGCTTTCTTT	CASSLGFTGGTSNTEAFF
.	TRBV9	15	TRBJ2-3	.	TGTGCCAGCAGCACGCCCTCAGGAAGTGTGGATACGCAGTATTTT	CASSTPSGSVDTQYF
.	TRBV5-1	15	TRBJ2-5	TRBD2	TGCGCCAGCAGCTTCGCGGGAGGGTGGCAAGAGACCCAGTACTTC	CASSFAGGWQETQYF
.	TRBV9	15	TRBJ1-1	TRBD1	TGTGCCAGCACCACGGGTTCCCCGGGACAGGGGGAAGCTTTCTTT	CASTTGSPGQGEAFF
.	TRBV5-1	13	TRBJ2-1	.	TGCGCCAGCAGCTTTTTAGGTCATGATGAGCAGTTCTTC	CASSFLGHDEQFF
.	TRBV29-1	12	TRBJ1-1	.	TGCAGCGTTCTCCAGGGCAACACTGAAGCTTTCTTT	CSVLQGNTEAFF
.	TRBV9	14	TRBJ2-7	.	TGTGCCAGCAGCCTTTCCGGGACAAGCCACGAGCAGTACTTC	CASSLSGTSHEQYF
once	TRBV18	15	TRBJ2-2	.	TGTGCCAGCTCACCGGAGGTTTTGAACACCGGGGAGCTGTTTTTT	CASSPEVLNTGELFF
.	TRBV6-1	14	TRBJ2-3	.	TGTGCCAGCACCCCATTCGGAGGCACAGATACGCAGTATTTT	CASTPFGGTDTQYF
.	TRBV6-1	12	TRBJ1-2	.	TGTGCCAGCAGTGAAAGGGCATATGGCTACACCTTC	CASSERAYGYTF
.	TRBV28	17	TRBJ1-3	TRBD1	TGTGCCAGCAGTTCCGCCGGGACAGCGGTCACTGGAAACACCATATATTTT	CASSSAGTAVTGNTIYF
.	TRBV7-8	15	TRBJ1-1	.	TGTGCCAGCAGCTTACAGGGGACTGTGAACACTGAAGCTTTCTTT	CASSLQGTVNTEAFF
.	TRBV10-1	14	TRBJ1-1	.	TGCGCCAGCAGTGCTCAGACAGTTATCACTGAAGCTTTCTTT	CASSAQTVITEAFF
.	TRBV30	18	TRBJ2-7	.	TGTGCCTGGAGTGCCCGACGGGTGGGACTGAACCCTAACTACGAGCAGTACTTC	CAWSARRVGLNPNYEQYF
.	TRBV27	15	TRBJ1-2	.	TGTGCCAGCAGTTTGACTACCGGACGGAGATATGGCTACACCTTC	CASSLTTGRRYGYTF
.	TRBV7-9	14	TRBJ1-1	TRBD1	TGTGCCAGCAGCTGGGGACAGGAGAACACTGAAGCTTTCTTT	CASSWGQENTEAFF
.	TRBV5-5	16	TRBJ2-7	.	TGTGCCAGCAGCTTTTCGTACGGGGTCAGCTCCTACGAGCAGTACTTC	CASSFSYGVSSYEQYF
.	TRBV18	16	TRBJ2-5	TRBD1	TGTGCCAGCTCCCTTCCGGGACAGGGAACGGGAGAGACCCAGTACTTC	CASSLPGQGTGETQYF
.	TRBV30	14	TRBJ1-2	TRBD1	TGTGCCTGGGATACCAAGGGGGCGAGTCGTGGCTACACCTTC	CAWDTKGASRGYTF
.	TRBV7-3	12	TRBJ1-4	.	TGTGCCAGCAGCTTATCTAATGAAAAACTGTTTTTT	CASSLSNEKLFF
.	TRBV5-1	15	TRBJ2-7	TRBD1	TGCGCCAGCGCGATAACAGGGGCCAGCTCCTACGAGCAGTACTTC	CASAITGASSYEQYF
.	TRBV6-1	15	TRBJ2-6	.	TGTGCCAGCAGTGAACCAGGCCGTTGGGCCAACGTCCTGACTTTC	CASSEPGRWANVLTF
.	TRBV30	14	TRBJ1-3	.	TGTGCCTGCCCGGTAGCGGGGTCTGGAAACACCATATATTTT	CACPVAGSGNTIYF
.	TRBV4-2	19	TRBJ2-1	TRBD2	TGTGCCAGCAGCCAAAAAGGGGGTCCAGGGGCGGGAGGAAAGGATGAGCAGTTCTTC	CASSQKGGPGAGGKDEQFF
.	TRBV18	14	TRBJ1-1	.	TGTGCCAGCTCATTCTCCGGGACTAACACTGAAGCTTTCTTT	CASSFSGTNTEAFF
.	TRBV28	20	TRBJ2-1	.	TGTGCCAGCAGTCAAACCTACAGATTGACAGACGGTTTCTCCTACAATGAGCAGTTCTTC	CASSQTYRLTDGFSYNEQFF
.	TRBV10-3	14	TRBJ2-1	.	TGTGCCATCAGTGGTCTCGAAGAAGGAAATGAGCAGTTCTTC	CAISGLEEGNEQFF
.	TRBV7-9	14	TRBJ2-7	.	TGTGCCAGCAGCTATACGGGACTGACTTACGAGCAGTACTTC	CASSYTGLTYEQYF